This T cell receptor (beta chain) was sequenced during a study of blood T cell repertoires in COVID-19. Measured with immunoSEQ multiplex PCR; TCRdb has only the in-frame clones, and not every one. The sample has hundreds of thousands of clones; 65% to 90% are singletons. CDR3 length: 13 amino acids. The V gene lost 7 bases and the J gene lost 1 base, with 11 bases spanning the gap. Germline assignment: CDR1 LNHDA and CDR2 SQIVND (reference sequence). This receptor was identified in a human donor in a cohort sampled during active COVID-19. Sequencing was done on a sample of peripheral blood. The rearrangement uses TRBV19 and TRBJ2-7; D might be TRBD1 (5 bases). The CDR3 DNA sequence: TGTGCCAGTACCGCTCAGGGTTCCTACGAGCAGTACTTC. Translation gives CASTAQGSYEQYF.